This T cell receptor beta chain was profiled in a study of T cells in women clearing cervical HPV infection. Turning to the study itself: Controls were women whose single incident HPV16 infection cleared within 12 months without precancer or cancer. Broader study findings: It is unknown whether associations predate infection; no effector/memory or HPV-specific sorting.

Points on this clone: Its antigen is currently unknown. The read falls 3 residues short of the CDR3 end, and the missing part is taken from the germline J gene.

Germline-derived CDR1 and CDR2 are SNHLY and FYNNEI. This CDR3 is built from 15 residues. Trimming took 6 bases from V and 8 from J; bases not matched to a gene: 12. Produced via immunoSEQ multiplex PCR; TCRdb's table is partial and in-frame only. The sample features about 36,000 clones, with 1.7% in its top ten. This TCR derives from a woman aged 18 to 69 with a cervical HPV16 infection that either progressed to CIN3+ or cleared (not recorded which). Sequenced sample: blood buffy coat. The rearrangement links TRBV2 to TRBJ1-4, with 7 nucleotides matching TRBD1. The part of the CDR3 DNA that was read is TGTGCCAGCAGCCCCTACCGGCAGGGGGGAGAAAAA. Its protein product is CASSPYRQGGEK. The whole CDR3 sequence is CASSPYRQGGEKLFF.